These T cell receptor beta chains were read from a single sample in a study of beta chain features in type 1 diabetes. Assay: immunoSEQ multiplex PCR; the TCRdb copy retains only in-frame clones and omits some. Of around 250,000 clones in the sample, around 13% were seen once. Sequencing input: naive CD4+ T cells from blood. The receptors shown here come from a man aged 30 to 45 with type 1 diabetes. Each CDR3 is given with its conserved first and last residue. D genes are given only for firm matches. Clone size is stated in some rows and not others, as once, few, many or a class when expanded.

V gene	J gene	clone size	D gene	CDR3 protein	CDR3 DNA
TRBV5-6	TRBJ2-7	-	-	CASSLEPPGEQYF	TGTGCCAGCAGCTTGGAACCTCCGGGAGAGCAGTACTTC
TRBV7-9	TRBJ2-7	-	-	CASSLTGKATVYEQYF	TGTGCCAGCAGCCTAACAGGGAAAGCCACGGTCTACGAGCAGTACTTC
TRBV7-9	TRBJ2-3	few	-	CASSAPASDTQYF	TGTGCCAGCAGCGCCCCAGCGTCAGATACGCAGTATTTT
TRBV6-1	TRBJ2-3	-	-	CASSSGGSTDTQYF	TGTGCCAGCAGTTCGGGCGGGAGCACAGATACGCAGTATTTT
TRBV5-1	TRBJ2-1	few	TRBD2	CASSLVSLAGGNEQFF	TGCGCCAGCAGCTTGGTCTCCCTAGCGGGGGGGAATGAGCAGTTCTTC
TRBV6-1	TRBJ1-1	few	TRBD1	CASSPGQVNTEAFF	TGTGCCAGCAGCCCGGGACAGGTGAACACTGAAGCTTTCTTT
TRBV7-2	TRBJ2-1	-	-	CASSLSLAGTRYNEQFF	TGTGCCAGCAGCTTATCGCTGGCAGGGACACGCTACAATGAGCAGTTCTTC
TRBV5-1	TRBJ2-1	-	-	CASNLVTSSNEQFF	TGCGCCAGCAACTTGGTAACTAGTTCCAATGAGCAGTTCTTC
TRBV25-1	TRBJ1-1	few	TRBD1	CASSGVTGAITEAFF	TGTGCCAGCAGTGGGGTTACAGGGGCGATCACTGAAGCTTTCTTT
TRBV5-4	TRBJ1-1	-	TRBD1	CASSLRTGGTGTEAFF	TGTGCCAGCAGCTTGAGGACAGGGGGCACCGGCACTGAAGCTTTCTTT
TRBV2	TRBJ2-6	few	TRBD1	CAGKPSGTGLANVLTF	TGTGCTGGCAAACCCTCCGGGACAGGGTTGGCCAACGTCCTGACTTTC
TRBV5-1	TRBJ1-6	-	-	CASSLGGGDNSPLHF	TGCGCCAGCAGCTTAGGCGGGGGCGACAATTCACCCCTCCACTTT
TRBV6-6	TRBJ2-7	-	TRBD1	CASSPPGQGAAQYF	TGTGCCAGCAGTCCTCCGGGACAGGGGGCGGCGCAGTACTTC
TRBV14	TRBJ2-1	-	TRBD2	CASSQGTRVHQNEQFF	TGTGCCAGCAGCCAAGGGACTAGGGTACATCAGAATGAGCAGTTCTTC
TRBV9	TRBJ1-4	few	-	CASSLQGRANEKLFF	TGTGCCAGCAGCTTGCAGGGGAGGGCTAATGAAAAACTGTTTTTT
TRBV5-1	TRBJ1-1	-	TRBD1	CASSGQGGNTEAFF	TGCGCCAGCAGCGGACAGGGTGGCAACACTGAAGCTTTCTTT
TRBV7-9	TRBJ1-1	-	-	CASSLRGEAFF	TGTGCCAGCAGCTTACGAGGGGAAGCTTTCTTT
TRBV21-1	TRBJ2-7	-	-	CASSYRSEQYF	TGTGCCAGCAGCTACAGGAGCGAGCAGTACTTC
TRBV28	TRBJ1-5	few	TRBD1	CASSLGTGRQPQHF	TGTGCCAGCAGCCTTGGGACAGGGCGGCAGCCCCAGCATTTT
TRBV10-3	TRBJ1-2	few	-	CAVSSGYGYTF	TGTGCCGTTTCCTCGGGCTATGGCTACACCTTC
TRBV4-1	TRBJ1-5	-	-	CASSQGRGYSNQPQHF	TGCGCCAGCAGCCAAGGCAGGGGATATAGCAATCAGCCCCAGCATTTT
TRBV29-1	TRBJ2-1	few	TRBD2	CSVESGRALFF	TGCAGCGTTGAAAGCGGGAGGGCCTTGTTCTTC
TRBV30	TRBJ1-2	-	TRBD1	CAWSPGQATHTNYGYTF	TGTGCCTGGAGTCCAGGACAGGCTACTCACACTAACTATGGCTACACCTTC
TRBV9	TRBJ2-3	few	-	CASSVDGASTDTQYF	TGTGCCAGCAGCGTAGATGGGGCTAGCACAGATACGCAGTATTTT
TRBV29-1	TRBJ2-7	few	TRBD1	CSVTGQFYEQYF	TGCAGCGTTACGGGACAGTTCTACGAGCAGTACTTC
TRBV4-2	TRBJ1-4	few	TRBD1	CASSQVVYRDRDLMANEKLFF	TGTGCCAGCAGCCAGGTTGTCTACCGGGACAGGGATTTGATGGCTAATGAAAAACTGTTTTTT
TRBV18	TRBJ2-7	-	TRBD1	CASSPTGTGTYEQYF	TGTGCCAGCTCACCAACCGGGACAGGGACCTACGAGCAGTACTTC
TRBV5-6	TRBJ2-2	-	-	CASREGGGRGTGELFF	TGTGCCAGCAGGGAGGGCGGGGGCCGGGGCACCGGGGAGCTGTTTTTT
TRBV13	TRBJ2-6	few	TRBD1	CASSLPGQPSGANVLTF	TGTGCCAGCAGCCTACCGGGACAGCCCTCTGGGGCCAACGTCCTGACTTTC
TRBV7-7	TRBJ2-1	-	TRBD2	CASALRLAGANEQFF	TGTGCTAGCGCCCTCCGACTAGCGGGGGCTAATGAGCAGTTCTTC
TRBV7-2	TRBJ2-1	-	-	CASSLGRGVHEQFF	TGTGCCAGCAGCTTAGGCAGGGGGGTCCATGAGCAGTTCTTC
TRBV5-1	TRBJ2-3	-	TRBD1	CASSTARDRISTDTQYF	TGCGCCAGCAGCACAGCCCGGGACAGAATTAGCACAGATACGCAGTATTTT
TRBV7-2	TRBJ1-2	-	-	CASSSGHYGYTF	TGTGCCAGCAGCTCCGGACATTATGGCTACACCTTC
TRBV9	TRBJ1-1	-	TRBD1	CASSRDRGYTEAFF	TGTGCCAGCAGCAGGGACAGGGGATACACTGAAGCTTTCTTT
TRBV7-2	TRBJ1-2	-	-	CASSPPGGVGGYTF	TGTGCCAGCAGCCCCCCCGGCGGGGTAGGGGGCTACACCTTC
TRBV19	TRBJ2-1	-	TRBD2	CASSIGGSGRAFDEQFF	TGTGCCAGTAGTATAGGGGGAAGCGGGAGGGCTTTTGATGAGCAGTTCTTC
TRBV6-6	TRBJ1-1	-	TRBD1	CASNRQGSTEAFF	TGTGCCAGCAACCGACAGGGAAGCACTGAAGCTTTCTTT
TRBV29-1	TRBJ2-5	-	TRBD1	CSAPRTGGSQETQYF	TGCAGCGCTCCCCGGACAGGGGGTTCACAAGAGACCCAGTACTTC
TRBV10-3	TRBJ2-1	few	TRBD1	CAISDGQGGNEQFF	TGTGCCATCAGTGACGGACAGGGAGGTAATGAGCAGTTCTTC
TRBV2	TRBJ1-2	few	-	CASGTLDSNYGYTF	TGTGCCAGCGGGACACTCGATAGTAACTATGGCTACACCTTC
TRBV23-1	TRBJ2-7	few	TRBD1	CASSRTRTGPSYEQYF	TGCGCCAGCAGTCGTACCCGGACAGGGCCCTCTTACGAGCAGTACTTC
TRBV11-2	TRBJ2-4	few	TRBD1	CASSQGQALNIQYF	TGTGCCAGCAGCCAGGGACAGGCCTTAAACATTCAGTACTTC
TRBV2	TRBJ1-2	-	TRBD1	CASSGDSVNYGYTF	TGTGCCAGCAGTGGGGACAGTGTCAACTATGGCTACACCTTC
TRBV15	TRBJ2-4	few	-	CATSRGSLAKNIQYF	TGTGCCACCAGCAGAGGCAGTCTAGCCAAAAACATTCAGTACTTC
TRBV19	TRBJ2-5	-	TRBD1	CASSTGQGTETQYF	TGTGCCAGTAGTACCGGACAGGGGACGGAGACCCAGTACTTC
TRBV9	TRBJ1-4	-	-	CASSRGLPLANEKLFF	TGTGCCAGCAGCAGGGGACTGCCGTTGGCTAATGAAAAACTGTTTTTT
TRBV7-9	TRBJ1-4	-	-	CASSLDGGRKLFF	TGTGCCAGCAGCTTAGACGGGGGGAGGAAACTGTTTTTT
TRBV2	TRBJ2-3	few	TRBD2	CASSIGLAGTDTQYF	TGTGCCAGCAGCATAGGACTAGCGGGCACAGATACGCAGTATTTT
TRBV29-1	TRBJ2-1	many	-	CSALSGSYNEQFF	TGCAGCGCCCTGAGCGGATCCTACAATGAGCAGTTCTTC
TRBV19	TRBJ2-1	-	TRBD2	CASTAGTSGHYNEQFF	TGTGCCAGTACCGCCGGGACTAGCGGACACTACAATGAGCAGTTCTTC
TRBV7-2	TRBJ2-5	few	TRBD1	CASSSGTGVGETQYF	TGTGCCAGCAGCTCCGGGACAGGGGTAGGAGAGACCCAGTACTTC
TRBV28	TRBJ1-5	few	-	CASRLTSLAQHF	TGTGCCAGCAGGCTGACATCGTTAGCCCAGCATTTT